This is a list of T cell receptor beta chains from one sample in a study of T cell responses to AZD1222 COVID-19 vaccine. Method: immunoSEQ multiplex PCR; TCRdb's copy keeps in-frame clones and lacks some. The sample holds more than 85,000 clones; roughly 86% are singletons and the top ten take about 16%. Specimen: peripheral blood, collected 28 days after the second AZD1222 dose. These TCRs come from an adult who received the AZD1222 COVID-19 vaccine. Each CDR3 is given with its conserved first and last residue. The order of the fields is V gene, clone size, D gene, CDR3 length, J gene, CDR3 DNA, CDR3 protein. D genes are given only for firm matches. Clone size is stated in some rows and not others, as once, few, many or a class when expanded.

V: TRBV29-1; size: .; D: TRBD1; length: 13; J: TRBJ2-7; DNA: TGCAGCGTTGGGGACAGGGCCCACTACGAGCAGTACTTC; CDR3: CSVGDRAHYEQYF
V: TRBV7-9; size: .; D: .; length: 17; J: TRBJ2-3; DNA: TGTGCCAGCAGCTTGGGGCAAGCAGGCCTGAGCACAGATACGCAGTATTTT; CDR3: CASSLGQAGLSTDTQYF
V: TRBV29-1; size: once; D: .; length: 13; J: TRBJ2-5; DNA: TGCAGCTCCGCAAGGGGGTCGCAAGAGACCCAGTACTTC; CDR3: CSSARGSQETQYF
V: TRBV2; size: once; D: TRBD1; length: 13; J: TRBJ2-7; DNA: TGTGCCAGCATGGGACAGGTTGGGCACGAGCAGTACTTC; CDR3: CASMGQVGHEQYF
V: TRBV6-6; size: .; D: TRBD1; length: 17; J: TRBJ1-2; DNA: TGTGCCAGCAGTCCCCCACAGTCGACAGGGGGATTGTATGGCTACACCTTC; CDR3: CASSPPQSTGGLYGYTF
V: TRBV27; size: .; D: .; length: 14; J: TRBJ1-5; DNA: TGTGCCAGCAGTTTAGGAGGGAGCAATCAGCCCCAGCATTTT; CDR3: CASSLGGSNQPQHF
V: TRBV5-1; size: .; D: TRBD1; length: 14; J: TRBJ2-2; DNA: TGCGCCAGCAGCACGGGACAGCAGAACGGGGAGCTGTTTTTT; CDR3: CASSTGQQNGELFF
V: TRBV28; size: .; D: .; length: 13; J: TRBJ1-6; DNA: TGTGCCAGCAGTTTTCGGGCAAATTCACCCCTCCACTTT; CDR3: CASSFRANSPLHF
V: TRBV30; size: once; D: .; length: 11; J: TRBJ1-4; DNA: TGTGCCTGGCAGGGTAATGAAAAACTGTTTTTT; CDR3: CAWQGNEKLFF
V: TRBV5-1; size: once; D: .; length: 15; J: TRBJ1-1; DNA: TGCGCCAGCAGCCCCCGTGGGGGGAGCGGCACTGAAGCTTTCTTT; CDR3: CASSPRGGSGTEAFF
V: TRBV6-6; size: .; D: TRBD2; length: 18; J: TRBJ2-7; DNA: TGTGCCAGCAGTCCGATGCTAGCGGGAGAAATTTCGGCCTACGAGCAGTACTTC; CDR3: CASSPMLAGEISAYEQYF
V: TRBV9; size: .; D: TRBD2; length: 16; J: TRBJ2-7; DNA: TGTGCCAGCAGCGTAGACCCGGCTAGCGGGATACGCGAGCAGTACTTC; CDR3: CASSVDPASGIREQYF
V: TRBV19; size: .; D: .; length: 14; J: TRBJ2-1; DNA: TGTGCCAGTAGTATAGGACCGGCGGTCAATGAGCAGTTCTTC; CDR3: CASSIGPAVNEQFF
V: TRBV30; size: few; D: .; length: 14; J: TRBJ1-1; DNA: TGTGCCTGGAGTGCCGGAGGCTTGAACACTGAAGCTTTCTTT; CDR3: CAWSAGGLNTEAFF
V: TRBV7-2; size: .; D: TRBD2; length: 15; J: TRBJ2-1; DNA: TGTGCCAGCAGCCCTCAAGCGGGAGCAGGCAATGAGCAGTTCTTC; CDR3: CASSPQAGAGNEQFF
V: TRBV5-1; size: .; D: TRBD1; length: 15; J: TRBJ1-2; DNA: TGCGCCAGCAGCTTGGGTCTGCGGACAGGGAATGGCTACACCTTC; CDR3: CASSLGLRTGNGYTF
V: TRBV25-1; size: .; D: .; length: 13; J: TRBJ2-7; DNA: TGTGCCAGCGAAAGTACAGGGTCCTACGAGCAGTACTTC; CDR3: CASESTGSYEQYF
V: TRBV19; size: few; D: TRBD1; length: 14; J: TRBJ1-2; DNA: TGTGCCAGTAGTATAAGACAGGGTCTCTATGGCTACACCTTC; CDR3: CASSIRQGLYGYTF
V: TRBV7-9; size: .; D: TRBD2; length: 15; J: TRBJ2-3; DNA: TGTGCCATAACCGCGGGACTAGCGGGAGTAGATACGCAGTATTTT; CDR3: CAITAGLAGVDTQYF
V: TRBV6-5; size: .; D: .; length: 12; J: TRBJ1-2; DNA: TGTGCCAGCAGTTACACCCTTGGGGGCTACACCTTC; CDR3: CASSYTLGGYTF
V: TRBV5-1; size: .; D: TRBD1; length: 15; J: TRBJ2-3; DNA: TGCGCCAGCAGCTCCAACGACAGGGAAACAGATACGCAGTATTTT; CDR3: CASSSNDRETDTQYF
V: TRBV3-1/TRBV3-2; size: .; D: TRBD2; length: 15; J: TRBJ2-1; DNA: TGTGCCAGCAGCCCCAGCGGGAGACCCTACAATGAGCAGTTCTTC; CDR3: CASSPSGRPYNEQFF
V: TRBV18; size: .; D: TRBD1; length: 16; J: TRBJ1-3; DNA: TGTGCCAGCTCACCCGACCAACAGGGGTCTGGAAACACCATATATTTT; CDR3: CASSPDQQGSGNTIYF
V: TRBV9; size: .; D: .; length: 15; J: TRBJ1-4; DNA: TGTGCCAGCAGCCCCTCCTTACAGGGAAATGAAAAACTGTTTTTT; CDR3: CASSPSLQGNEKLFF
V: TRBV24-1; size: .; D: .; length: 14; J: TRBJ2-3; DNA: TGTGCCACCAGTGGAGCGGGCAGCCTAGATACGCAGTATTTT; CDR3: CATSGAGSLDTQYF
V: TRBV28; size: .; D: .; length: 14; J: TRBJ1-4; DNA: TGTGCCAGCAGTACCAGGGGAACTAATGAAAAACTGTTTTTT; CDR3: CASSTRGTNEKLFF
V: TRBV6-5; size: .; D: .; length: 14; J: TRBJ2-7; DNA: TGTGCCAGCAGTCTCAAAAGCGACATCTACGAGCAGTACTTC; CDR3: CASSLKSDIYEQYF
V: TRBV7-8; size: .; D: TRBD1; length: 15; J: TRBJ1-1; DNA: TGTGCCAGCAGCTTAGCGGACAGGGGAAGCACTGAAGCTTTCTTT; CDR3: CASSLADRGSTEAFF
V: TRBV29-1; size: once; D: .; length: 16; J: TRBJ2-5; DNA: TGCAGCGTTGAAGATCGTTGGCGGATTCAGTGGGAGACCCAGTACTTC; CDR3: CSVEDRWRIQWETQYF
V: TRBV5-1; size: .; D: .; length: 14; J: TRBJ1-1; DNA: TGCGCCAGCAGCTTGACGGAGGGCAGCACTGAAGCTTTCTTT; CDR3: CASSLTEGSTEAFF
V: TRBV5-4; size: .; D: .; length: 15; J: TRBJ2-7; DNA: TGTGCCAGCATCCGATTTGGGGGAAGCTCCTACGAGCAGTACTTC; CDR3: CASIRFGGSSYEQYF
V: TRBV5-1; size: .; D: .; length: 16; J: TRBJ1-1; DNA: TGCGCCAGCAGCTTGGCTCTACGGGACACGAACACTGAAGCTTTCTTT; CDR3: CASSLALRDTNTEAFF
V: TRBV5-1; size: .; D: .; length: 16; J: TRBJ1-1; DNA: TGCGCCAGCAGCTTGGAACAAGCTATTATGAACACTGAAGCTTTCTTT; CDR3: CASSLEQAIMNTEAFF
V: TRBV10-3; size: few; D: TRBD1; length: 16; J: TRBJ1-5; DNA: TGTGCCATCAGTCCTAACCGGGACAGGGCTAATCAGCCCCAGCATTTT; CDR3: CAISPNRDRANQPQHF
V: TRBV4-1; size: once; D: .; length: 15; J: TRBJ1-6; DNA: TGCGCCAGCAGCCGGGGAGACTTATATAATTCACCCCTCCACTTT; CDR3: CASSRGDLYNSPLHF
V: TRBV9; size: .; D: TRBD2; length: 16; J: TRBJ2-1; DNA: TGTGCCAGCAGCGTCGGGCTAGCGGGAGGTCCAAATGAGCAGTTCTTC; CDR3: CASSVGLAGGPNEQFF
V: TRBV6-5; size: .; D: .; length: 13; J: TRBJ2-7; DNA: TGTGCCAGCGACCCGCCCTTATCCTACGAGCAGTACTTC; CDR3: CASDPPLSYEQYF
V: TRBV3-1/TRBV3-2; size: .; D: .; length: 14; J: TRBJ1-5; DNA: TGTGCCAGCAGCCCGAACTTGGCAAATCAGCCCCAGCATTTT; CDR3: CASSPNLANQPQHF
V: TRBV5-1; size: .; D: .; length: 13; J: TRBJ2-5; DNA: TGCGCCAGCAGCCCGAGCTTCCAAGAGACCCAGTACTTC; CDR3: CASSPSFQETQYF
V: TRBV7-9; size: .; D: .; length: 12; J: TRBJ2-5; DNA: TGTGCCAGCAGCTTAGTAGGAGAGACCCAGTACTTC; CDR3: CASSLVGETQYF
V: TRBV10-3; size: .; D: .; length: 13; J: TRBJ1-6; DNA: TGTGCCATCAGGAGGGAGCTTAATTCACCCCTCCACTTT; CDR3: CAIRRELNSPLHF
V: TRBV18; size: .; D: TRBD2; length: 15; J: TRBJ2-1; DNA: TGTGCCAGCTCACAGACTAGCGGGATTTACAATGAGCAGTTCTTC; CDR3: CASSQTSGIYNEQFF
V: TRBV11-3; size: .; D: .; length: 14; J: TRBJ2-7; DNA: TGTGCCAGCAGCTTAGGGGGAGAATCCTACGAGCAGTACTTC; CDR3: CASSLGGESYEQYF
V: TRBV5-1; size: once; D: .; length: 13; J: TRBJ2-7; DNA: TGCGCCAGCAGCTTGTCTTTGGGTTACGAGCAGTACTTC; CDR3: CASSLSLGYEQYF
V: TRBV30; size: .; D: TRBD2; length: 12; J: TRBJ2-5; DNA: TGTGCCTGGAGTGTAAATCGGGAGGCCCAGTACTTC; CDR3: CAWSVNREAQYF
V: TRBV2; size: once; D: .; length: 16; J: TRBJ2-1; DNA: TGTGCCAGCAGTGAACCCTCTAGCAAAAGGAAAAATGAGCAGTTCTTC; CDR3: CASSEPSSKRKNEQFF
V: TRBV28; size: .; D: .; length: 11; J: TRBJ1-2; DNA: TGTGCCAGCAGTCCGGAGGAGGGCTACACCTTC; CDR3: CASSPEEGYTF
V: TRBV5-4; size: .; D: TRBD2; length: 16; J: TRBJ2-1; DNA: TGTGCCAGCAGCTTGGAAGGACTAGCGGGAGCACATGAGCAGTTCTTC; CDR3: CASSLEGLAGAHEQFF
V: TRBV6-5; size: .; D: TRBD1; length: 15; J: TRBJ2-3; DNA: TGTGCCACCAAGACAGGGGCGAGTGGCACAGATACGCAGTATTTT; CDR3: CATKTGASGTDTQYF
V: TRBV14; size: .; D: .; length: 16; J: TRBJ2-7; DNA: TGTGCCAGCAGCCGCCTCCCCGGGACGCACCCCTACGAGCAGTACTTC; CDR3: CASSRLPGTHPYEQYF
V: TRBV5-1; size: .; D: .; length: 18; J: TRBJ2-6; DNA: TGCGCCAGCAGCTCGACGACAGGAGTTATCTCTGGGGCCAACGTCCTGACTTTC; CDR3: CASSSTTGVISGANVLTF
V: TRBV3-1/TRBV3-2; size: .; D: TRBD2; length: 17; J: TRBJ2-7; DNA: TGCGCCAGCAGCCCAAAATTGACTAGCGGGAGAATGTACGAGCAGTACTTC; CDR3: CASSPKLTSGRMYEQYF
V: TRBV5-6; size: .; D: .; length: 14; J: TRBJ2-3; DNA: TGTGCCAGCAGCTTGTTTTCGGTAGACGATACGCAGTATTTT; CDR3: CASSLFSVDDTQYF
V: TRBV18; size: .; D: .; length: 17; J: TRBJ2-1; DNA: TGTGCCAGCTCACCGTCCCCGGGGTTAGCGGACTACAATGAGCAGTTCTTC; CDR3: CASSPSPGLADYNEQFF
V: TRBV6-1; size: .; D: .; length: 14; J: TRBJ1-6; DNA: TGTGCCAGCAGTGAGTCTCCCTATAATTCACCCCTCCACTTT; CDR3: CASSESPYNSPLHF